The clone carrying this TCR beta chain was counted once. Profiling relied on immunoSEQ multiplex PCR, and the TCRdb table lists in-frame clones only, not all of them. The sample has some 150,000 clones; about 90% are singletons. The participants were between about 18 and 90 years old and came from 24 US areas. Grouping used clinical history reported by participants in a survey and questionnaire. The data were taken from a study of blood T cell repertoires in COVID-19. Study context: Italy, Spain and the United States were the sources of the convalescent and acute COVID-19 samples.

Per germline, CDR1 SGHVS and CDR2 FQNEAQ. Trimming removed 1 base from V and 0 bases from J, with 8 bases in between. CDR3 size: 15 residues. The source is a human donor with acute COVID-19. The donor label of this sample is uncertain. The V gene is TRBV7-8, the J gene TRBJ2-3; D unresolved. What was sequenced was PBMCs or T cells enriched from blood (not recorded which). The CDR3 is CASSLGGTSTDTQYF. The CDR3 region has the DNA TGTGCCAGCAGCTTAGGAGGAACTAGCACAGATACGCAGTATTTT.